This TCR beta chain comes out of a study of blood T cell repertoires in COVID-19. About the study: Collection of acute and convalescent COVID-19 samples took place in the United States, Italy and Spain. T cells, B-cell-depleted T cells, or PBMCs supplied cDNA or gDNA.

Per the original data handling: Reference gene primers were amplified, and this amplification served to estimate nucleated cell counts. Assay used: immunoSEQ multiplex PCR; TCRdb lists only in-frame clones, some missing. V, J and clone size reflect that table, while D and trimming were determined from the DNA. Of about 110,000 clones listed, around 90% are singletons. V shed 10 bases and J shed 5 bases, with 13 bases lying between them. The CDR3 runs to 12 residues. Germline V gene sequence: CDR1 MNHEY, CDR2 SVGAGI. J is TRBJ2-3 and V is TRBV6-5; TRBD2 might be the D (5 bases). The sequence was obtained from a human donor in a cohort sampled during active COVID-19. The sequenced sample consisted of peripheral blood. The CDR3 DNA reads TGTGCCACCCAATCCGCGGGAGATACGCAGTATTTT. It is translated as CATQSAGDTQYF.